This TCR beta chain is from a study of neoadjuvant anti-PD-1 for oral cavity cancer. Trimming shortened V by 5 bases and J by 4 bases, and 20 bases separated the two germline ends. This CDR3 has 16 residues. CDR1 MNHEY and CDR2 SMNVEV come from the germline V gene (reference sequence). TCRdb's table, derived via immunoSEQ multiplex PCR, lists solely in-frame clones and lacks some. The sample includes 11,000 to 15,000 clones, about 70% seen only once; the top ten take under 3%. Time point denoted: after neoadjuvant nivolumab, at surgical resection. The sequence was obtained from a person between 40 and 85 years old with oral cavity squamous cell carcinoma. The sequences come from PBMCs, collected after nivolumab (anti-PD-1) treatment. The rearrangement joins TRBV27 to TRBJ2-5, with TRBD2 as a possible D gene (6 bases). In DNA form, the CDR3 reads TGTGCCAGCAGTCCCCTGGGGGGTTGGGAGGTAGAGACCCAGTACTTC. Encoded protein: CASSPLGGWEVETQYF.